The 17 T cell receptor beta chains below were found in one sample sequenced in a study of T cell clusters in autoimmune cytopenias. TRB rearrangements were amplified by touch-down multiplex PCR with mixed TRB-A/B primers. TCRdb re-called the multiplex PCR reads; every CDR3 protein appears as one record, without DNA. The record lists thousands of distinct CDR3 sequences, of which the ten most abundant hold around an eighth. TRB amplification used 250 ng of peripheral blood genomic DNA. Sequenced material: peripheral blood. These receptors were obtained from a human donor with an autoimmune cytopenia or autoimmune hepatitis (not recorded which).

The J gene is TRBJ2-5, the V gene TRBV19; the D call from TCRdb, TRBD1, cannot be confirmed without DNA. The CDR3 is 14 residues long. Germline V CDR1 and CDR2: LNHDA, SQIVND (reference sequence). CDR3 sequence reads: CASRKDRAQETQYF.

This clonotype is classed as medium-sized by frequency. The chain employs TRBV4-2 and TRBJ2-3. Germline-derived CDR1 and CDR2 are LGHNA and YNFKEQ. This CDR3 spans 15 amino acids. The CDR3 is CASSQDDPGTDTQYF.

According to its frequency, this clonotype is medium-sized. The V call is TRBV19, the J call TRBJ1-2; the TCRdb call, TRBD1, lacks DNA for checking. The CDR3 sequence is 13 residues long. Germline values: CDR1 LNHDA, CDR2 SQIVND (reference sequence). CDR3 sequence reads: CASASGELNGYTF.

The chain links TRBV19 to TRBJ1-2. The CDR3 has 15 amino acids. The germline CDR1 and CDR2 sequences are LNHDA and SQIVND (reference sequence). The chain's CDR3 is CASSERPTANYGYTF.

Frequency places this clonotype as medium-sized. The chain couples TRBV19 to TRBJ2-5; TCRdb lists TRBD1, though no DNA is available to test this call. Germline V CDR1 and CDR2: LNHDA, SQIVND (reference sequence). There are 16 residues in the CDR3. CDR3 in amino acids: CASSIPMGGGQETQYF.

This clonotype is identified as medium-sized from frequency. The gene calls are TRBV5-6 and TRBJ2-1; TCRdb's D gene call, TRBD2, goes unchecked for lack of DNA. The CDR3 consists of 13 residues. CDR1 and CDR2 (germline): SGHDT, YYEEEE. The chain's CDR3 is CASSSPGKSESFF.

The gene calls are TRBV30 and TRBJ1-2; TCRdb calls TRBD1, which cannot be checked without DNA. This CDR3 region has 14 residues. CDR1 GTSNPN and CDR2 SVGIG come from the germline V gene (reference sequence). The CDR3 sequence: CAWITRGWAYGYTF.

This clonotype is deemed medium-sized (0.01 to 0.1%) by its frequency. The rearrangement joins TRBV5-6 to TRBJ2-3; TCRdb outputs TRBD2, but without DNA this stays unchecked. The CDR3 sequence is 14 residues long. In germline, CDR1 is SGHDT, CDR2 YYEEEE. The CDR3: CASSVAGGPNTQYF.

The chain links TRBV4-3 to TRBJ2-7. The CDR3 runs 12 residues. The germline CDR1 and CDR2 sequences are LGHNA and YSLEER. CDR3 region: CASRQGSYEQYF.

The rearrangement joins TRBV6-4 to TRBJ2-3; absent DNA, TCRdb's TRBD2 call cannot be checked. This CDR3 contains 15 residues. Germline values: CDR1 MRHNA, CDR2 SNTAGT. This CDR3 is CASSSGLGPADTQYF.

Considering frequency, this clonotype is medium-sized (0.01 to 0.1%). V gene TRBV18 combines with J gene TRBJ2-5; with no DNA, the TCRdb D assignment of TRBD1 cannot be verified. CDR3 length: 15 amino acids. Germline CDR1 KGHSH, CDR2 LQKENI. CDR3 protein: CASSTGGTGLETQYF.

This clonotype is identified as medium-sized (0.01 to 0.1%) from frequency. The chain recombines TRBV5-6 with TRBJ2-6; the D call from TCRdb, TRBD1, cannot be confirmed without DNA. CDR1 SGHDT and CDR2 YYEEEE come from the germline V gene. This CDR3 is 17 amino acids long. The CDR3 protein is CASSPMTGAAGANVLTF. The whole variable domain, filled in from reference TRBV5-6 and TRBJ2-6, reads DAGVTQSPTHLIKTRGQQVTLRCSPKSGHDTVSWYQQALGQGPQFIFQYYEEEERQRGNFPDRFSGHQFPNYSSELNVNALLLGDSALYLCASSPMTGAAGANVLTFGAGSRLTVL.

Frequency places this clonotype as medium-sized. V usage is TRBV18 and J usage is TRBJ1-5. Germline V gene sequence: CDR1 KGHSH, CDR2 LQKENI. CDR3 length: 14 residues. This CDR3 is CASSPEQGGQPQHF.

This clonotype ranks as medium-sized in terms of frequency. V is TRBV30 and J is TRBJ2-7. Per the germline V gene, CDR1 is GTSNPN and CDR2 is SVGIG (reference sequence). The CDR3 sequence is 11 residues long. The chain's CDR3 is CAWADSYEQYF.

Considering frequency, this clonotype is medium-sized. The V gene is TRBV6-5, the J gene TRBJ1-3. This CDR3 has 13 amino acids. Germline-derived CDR1 and CDR2 are MNHEY and SVGAGI. The CDR3 is CASSYAQGNTIYF.

Its frequency marks this clonotype as medium-sized. CDR3 amino acids: CSVGTAYNYGYTF. V usage is TRBV29-1 and J usage is TRBJ1-2; TCRdb lists TRBD1, though no DNA is available to test this call. Germline-derived CDR1 and CDR2 are SQVTM and ANQGSEA. This CDR3 is built from 13 residues.

This clonotype is called medium-sized based on its frequency. The chain links TRBV6-5 to TRBJ1-6; lacking DNA, the TRBD1 call made by TCRdb goes unchecked. This CDR3 is built from 16 residues. Germline V gene data show CDR1 as MNHEY and CDR2 as SVGAGI. The CDR3 protein is CASSYSTQGGGSPLHF.